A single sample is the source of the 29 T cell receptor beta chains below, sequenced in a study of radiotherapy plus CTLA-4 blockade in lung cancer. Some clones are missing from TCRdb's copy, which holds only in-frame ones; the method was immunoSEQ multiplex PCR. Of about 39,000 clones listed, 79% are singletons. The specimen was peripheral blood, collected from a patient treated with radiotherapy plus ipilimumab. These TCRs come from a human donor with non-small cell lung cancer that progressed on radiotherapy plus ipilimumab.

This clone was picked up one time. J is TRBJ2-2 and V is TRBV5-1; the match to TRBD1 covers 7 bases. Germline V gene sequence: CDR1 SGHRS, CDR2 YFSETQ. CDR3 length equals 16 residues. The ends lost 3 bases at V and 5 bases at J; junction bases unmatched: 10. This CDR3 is CASSSLQGRGTGELFF. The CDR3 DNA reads TGCGCCAGCAGCTCCCTACAGGGGCGAGGGACCGGGGAGCTGTTTTTT.

The CDR3 spells CASSLVRDSEAFF. The CDR3 region has the DNA TGTGCCAGCAGCTTAGTCAGGGACTCTGAAGCTTTCTTT. J is TRBJ1-1 and V is TRBV7-9; D possibly corresponds to TRBD1 (5 bases). This CDR3 comprises 13 residues. The germline V and J ends were trimmed by 1 base and 6 bases, with 9 bases remaining between them. From germline, CDR1 is SEHNR and CDR2 FQNEAQ (reference sequence). The entire variable domain, with the rest obtained from reference TRBV7-9 and TRBJ1-1, is as follows: DTGVSQNPRHKITKRGQNVTFRCDPISEHNRLYWYRQTLGQGPEFLTYFQNEAQLEKSRLLSDRFSAERPKGSFSTLEIQRTEQGDSAMYLCASSLVRDSEAFFGQGTRLTVV.

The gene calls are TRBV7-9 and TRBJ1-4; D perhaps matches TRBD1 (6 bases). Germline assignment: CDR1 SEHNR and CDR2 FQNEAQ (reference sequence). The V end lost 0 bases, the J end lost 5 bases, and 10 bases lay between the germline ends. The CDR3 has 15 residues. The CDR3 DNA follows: TGTGCCAGCAGCTTAGCCCCAGGGGTGAATGAAAAACTGTTTTTT. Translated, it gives CASSLAPGVNEKLFF.

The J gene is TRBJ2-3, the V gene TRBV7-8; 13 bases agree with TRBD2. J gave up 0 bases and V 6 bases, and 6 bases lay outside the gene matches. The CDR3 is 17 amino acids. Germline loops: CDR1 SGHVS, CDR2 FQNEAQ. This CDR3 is CASRAGTSGISTDTQYF. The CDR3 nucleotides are TGTGCCAGCAGGGCCGGGACTAGCGGGATTAGCACAGATACGCAGTATTTT.

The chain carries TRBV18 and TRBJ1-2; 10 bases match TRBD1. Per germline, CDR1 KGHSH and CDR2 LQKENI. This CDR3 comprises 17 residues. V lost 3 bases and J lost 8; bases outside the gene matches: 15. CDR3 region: CASSPSSGQGGTGGYTF. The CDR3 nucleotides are TGTGCCAGCTCACCGTCTTCCGGACAGGGGGGAACGGGCGGCTACACCTTC.

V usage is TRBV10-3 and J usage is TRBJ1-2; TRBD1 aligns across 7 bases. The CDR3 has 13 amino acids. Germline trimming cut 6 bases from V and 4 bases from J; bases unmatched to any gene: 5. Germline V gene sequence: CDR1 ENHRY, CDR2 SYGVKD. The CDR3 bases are TGTGCCATCAGCTCCAGGGGGGCCTATGGCTACACCTTC. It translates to CAISSRGAYGYTF.

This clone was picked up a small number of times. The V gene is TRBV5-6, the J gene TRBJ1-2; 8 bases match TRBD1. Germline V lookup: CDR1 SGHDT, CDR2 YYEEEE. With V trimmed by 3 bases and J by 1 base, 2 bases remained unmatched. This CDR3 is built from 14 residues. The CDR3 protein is CASSSGQVNYGYTF. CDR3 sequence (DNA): TGTGCCAGCAGCTCGGGACAGGTTAACTATGGCTACACCTTC.

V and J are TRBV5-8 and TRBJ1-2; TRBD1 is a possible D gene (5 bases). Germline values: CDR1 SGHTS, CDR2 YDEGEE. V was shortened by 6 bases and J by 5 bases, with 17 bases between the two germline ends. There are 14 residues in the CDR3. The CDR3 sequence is CASTVIRGAYGYTF. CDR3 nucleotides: TGTGCCAGCACCGTAATACGCGGGGCATATGGCTACACCTTC.

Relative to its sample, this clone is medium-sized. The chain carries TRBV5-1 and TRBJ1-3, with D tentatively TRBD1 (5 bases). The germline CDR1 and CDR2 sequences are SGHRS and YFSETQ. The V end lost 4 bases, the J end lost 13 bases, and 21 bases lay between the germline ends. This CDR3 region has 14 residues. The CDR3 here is CASSLGGLEGIIYF. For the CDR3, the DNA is TGCGCCAGCAGCCTGGGGGGACTCGAGGGGATTATATATTTT.

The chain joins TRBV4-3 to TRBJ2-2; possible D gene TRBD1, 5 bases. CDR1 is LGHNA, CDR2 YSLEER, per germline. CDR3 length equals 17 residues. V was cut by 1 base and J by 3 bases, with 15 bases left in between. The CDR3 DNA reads TGCGCCAGCAGCCAAGGACAGTTCCTCACGGACACCGGGGAGCTGTTTTTT. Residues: CASSQGQFLTDTGELFF.

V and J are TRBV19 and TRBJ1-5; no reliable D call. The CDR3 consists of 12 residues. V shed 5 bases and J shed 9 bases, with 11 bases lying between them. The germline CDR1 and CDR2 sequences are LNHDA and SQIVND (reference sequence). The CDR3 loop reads CASSGSEGPQHF. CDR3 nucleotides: TGTGCCAGTAGTGGCTCGGAGGGGCCCCAGCATTTT.

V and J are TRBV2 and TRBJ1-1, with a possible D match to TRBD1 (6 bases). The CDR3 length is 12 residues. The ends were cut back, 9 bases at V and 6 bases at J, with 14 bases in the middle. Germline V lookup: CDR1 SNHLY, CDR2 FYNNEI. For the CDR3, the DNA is TGTGCCAGGGCAGGGGCAAACGCTGAAGCTTTCTTT. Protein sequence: CARAGANAEAFF. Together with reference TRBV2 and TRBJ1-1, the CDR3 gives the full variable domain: EPEVTQTPSHQVTQMGQEVILRCVPISNHLYFYWYRQILGQKVEFLVSFYNNEISEKSEIFDDQFSVERPDGSNFTLKIRSTKLEDSAMYFCARAGANAEAFFGQGTRLTVV.

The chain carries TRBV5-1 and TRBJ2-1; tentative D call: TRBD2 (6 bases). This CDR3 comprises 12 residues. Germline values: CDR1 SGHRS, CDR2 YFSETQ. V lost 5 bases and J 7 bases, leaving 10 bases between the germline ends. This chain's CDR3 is CASRRDDNEQFF. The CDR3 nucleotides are TGCGCCAGCAGGCGGGACGATAATGAGCAGTTCTTC.

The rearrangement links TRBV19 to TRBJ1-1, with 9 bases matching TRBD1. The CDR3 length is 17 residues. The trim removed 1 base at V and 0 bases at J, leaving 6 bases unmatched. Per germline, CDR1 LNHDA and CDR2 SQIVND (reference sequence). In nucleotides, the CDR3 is TGTGCCAGTAGTATAGGACAGGGGGTTTTGATGAACACTGAAGCTTTCTTT. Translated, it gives CASSIGQGVLMNTEAFF.

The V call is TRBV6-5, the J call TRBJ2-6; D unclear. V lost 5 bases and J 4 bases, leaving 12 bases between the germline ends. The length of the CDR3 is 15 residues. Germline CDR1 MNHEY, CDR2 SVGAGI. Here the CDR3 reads CASSPLGTGANVLTF. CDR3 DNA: TGTGCCAGCAGTCCCCTCGGTACCGGGGCCAACGTCCTGACTTTC.

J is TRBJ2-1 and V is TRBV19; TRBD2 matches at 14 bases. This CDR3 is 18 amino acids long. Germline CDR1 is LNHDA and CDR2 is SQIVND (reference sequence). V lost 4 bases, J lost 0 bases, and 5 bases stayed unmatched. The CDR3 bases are TGTGCCAGTAGTACCGGACTAGCGGGGGGCCGCTCCTACAATGAGCAGTTCTTC. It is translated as CASSTGLAGGRSYNEQFF.

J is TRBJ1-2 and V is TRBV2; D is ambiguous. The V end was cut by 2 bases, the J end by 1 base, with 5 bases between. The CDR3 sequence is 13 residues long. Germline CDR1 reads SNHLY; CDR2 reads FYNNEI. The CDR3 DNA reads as TGTGCCAGCAGTGAACGGGGTAACTATGGCTACACCTTC. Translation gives CASSERGNYGYTF.

This CDR3 is CASKLAGDNYGYTF. CDR3 nucleotide sequence: TGTGCCAGCAAGTTGGCAGGGGATAACTATGGCTACACCTTC. V and J are TRBV6-1 and TRBJ1-2, with a possible D match to TRBD1 (6 bases). From germline, CDR1 is MNHNS and CDR2 SASEGT. V lost 7 bases to trimming and J lost 1 base, with 13 bases between them. The CDR3 is made up of 14 amino acids.

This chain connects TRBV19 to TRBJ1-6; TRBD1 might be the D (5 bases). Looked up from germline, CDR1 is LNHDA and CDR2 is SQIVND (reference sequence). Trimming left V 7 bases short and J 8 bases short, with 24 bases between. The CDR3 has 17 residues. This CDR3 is CASMGGGPGTGHSPLHF. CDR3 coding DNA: TGTGCCAGTATGGGAGGCGGCCCAGGAACGGGACATTCACCCCTCCACTTT.

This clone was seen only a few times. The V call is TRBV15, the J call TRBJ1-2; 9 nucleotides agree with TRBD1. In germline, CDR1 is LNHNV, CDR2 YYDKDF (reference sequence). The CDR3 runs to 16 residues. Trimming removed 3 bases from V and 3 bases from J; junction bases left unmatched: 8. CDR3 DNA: TGTGCCACCAGCAGGGGGACAGGGCCCCCCTACTATGGCTACACCTTC. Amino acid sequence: CATSRGTGPPYYGYTF.

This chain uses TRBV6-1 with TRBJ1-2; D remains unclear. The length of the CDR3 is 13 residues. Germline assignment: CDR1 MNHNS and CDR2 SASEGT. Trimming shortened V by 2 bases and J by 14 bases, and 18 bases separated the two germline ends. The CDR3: CASSERNMVQKTF. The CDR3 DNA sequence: TGTGCCAGCAGTGAAAGAAACATGGTGCAGAAAACCTTC.

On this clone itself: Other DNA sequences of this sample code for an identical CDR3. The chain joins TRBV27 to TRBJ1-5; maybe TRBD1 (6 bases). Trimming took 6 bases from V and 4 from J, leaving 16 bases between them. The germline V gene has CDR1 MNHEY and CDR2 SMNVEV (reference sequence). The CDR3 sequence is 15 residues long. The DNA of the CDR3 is TGTGCCAGCAGACAGGGAATTATATCAAATCAGCCCCAGCATTTT. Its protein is CASRQGIISNQPQHF.

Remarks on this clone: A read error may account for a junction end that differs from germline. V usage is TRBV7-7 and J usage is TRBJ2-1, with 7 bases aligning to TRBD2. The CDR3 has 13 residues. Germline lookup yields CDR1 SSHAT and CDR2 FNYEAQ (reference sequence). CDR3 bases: TGTGCTAGCAGTTCGGGGGGCTACAATGAGCAGTTCTTC. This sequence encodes CASSSGGYNEQFF.

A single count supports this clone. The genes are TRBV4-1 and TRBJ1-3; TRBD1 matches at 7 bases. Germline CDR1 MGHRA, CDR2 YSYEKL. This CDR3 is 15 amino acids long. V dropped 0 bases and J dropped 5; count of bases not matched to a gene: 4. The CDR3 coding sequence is TGCGCCAGCAGCCAAGAGAGGGGACAGAGAAACACCATATATTTT. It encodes CASSQERGQRNTIYF.

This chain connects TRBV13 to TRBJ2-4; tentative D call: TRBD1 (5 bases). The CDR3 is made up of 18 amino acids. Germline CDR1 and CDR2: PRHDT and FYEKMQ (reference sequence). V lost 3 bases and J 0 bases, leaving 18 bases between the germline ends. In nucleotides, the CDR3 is TGTGCCAGCAGCTTTGAAGGGGCGCTAAATGTAGCCAAAAACATTCAGTACTTC. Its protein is CASSFEGALNVAKNIQYF.

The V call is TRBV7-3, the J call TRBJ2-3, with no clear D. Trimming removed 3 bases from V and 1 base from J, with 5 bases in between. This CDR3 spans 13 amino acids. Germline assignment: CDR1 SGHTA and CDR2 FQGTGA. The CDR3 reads CASSFRGTDTQYF. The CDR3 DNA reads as TGTGCCAGCAGCTTCCGTGGCACAGATACGCAGTATTTT.

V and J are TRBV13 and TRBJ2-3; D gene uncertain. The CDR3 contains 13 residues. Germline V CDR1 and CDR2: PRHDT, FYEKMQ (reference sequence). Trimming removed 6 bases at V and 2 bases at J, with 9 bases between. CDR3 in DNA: TGTGCCAGCAGGCATACTACCACAGATACGCAGTATTTT. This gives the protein CASRHTTTDTQYF.

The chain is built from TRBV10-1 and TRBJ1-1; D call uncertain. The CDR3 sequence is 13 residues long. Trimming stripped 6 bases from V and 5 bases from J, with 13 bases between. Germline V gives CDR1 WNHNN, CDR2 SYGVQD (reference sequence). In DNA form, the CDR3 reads TGCGCCAGCAGCTTACCTGGAGGTACTGAAGCTTTCTTT. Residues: CASSLPGGTEAFF.

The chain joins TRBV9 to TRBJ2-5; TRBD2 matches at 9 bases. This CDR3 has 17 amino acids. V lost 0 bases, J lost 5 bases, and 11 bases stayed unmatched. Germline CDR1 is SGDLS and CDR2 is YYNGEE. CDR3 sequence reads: CASSVVAGRGGAETQYF. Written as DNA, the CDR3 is TGTGCCAGCAGCGTAGTAGCCGGTCGCGGGGGGGCGGAGACCCAGTACTTC.